The 5 T cell receptor beta chains below all came from one sample that was sequenced in a study of beta chain features in type 1 diabetes. Whole-study findings and limits: Researchers report that Type 1 diabetes patients had moderately but significantly shorter TCRB CDR3s across all four CD4+ subsets.

No antigen has been assigned to these receptors. cDNA synthesis used the whole RNA isolate, giving expressed TCRB sequences. Some clones are missing from TCRdb's copy, which holds only in-frame ones; the method was immunoSEQ multiplex PCR. This table holds over 150,000 clones, 10% found once. Input material: central memory CD4+ T cells from blood. These receptors all come from a man aged 30 to 39 with type 1 diabetes.

This clone was counted at least ten times. This sequence joins TRBV10-3 and TRBJ2-1, with TRBD2 as a possible D gene (5 bases). Trimming stripped 5 bases from V and 3 bases from J, with 8 bases between. This CDR3 contains 13 residues. Germline V gives CDR1 ENHRY, CDR2 SYGVKD. CDR3 protein: CAISSTSYNEQFF. CDR3 DNA: TGTGCCATCAGTTCTACTAGCTACAATGAGCAGTTCTTC.

The chain carries TRBV29-1 and TRBJ2-3; D perhaps matches TRBD1 (6 bases). In germline, CDR1 is SQVTM, CDR2 ANQGSEA. The CDR3 loop spans 14 amino acids. The ends were cut back, 4 bases at V and 6 bases at J, with 17 bases in the middle. CDR3: CSVGSGQGPDTQYF. The CDR3, as DNA: TGCAGCGTTGGAAGTGGGCAGGGGCCCGATACGCAGTATTTT.

The rearrangement joins TRBV4-1 to TRBJ2-6; D is unclear. Trimming shortened V by 0 bases and J by 2 bases, and 5 bases separated the two germline ends. The CDR3 is 15 amino acids. The germline gives CDR1 MGHRA, CDR2 YSYEKL. This CDR3 reads CASSQEATGANVLTF. The CDR3 nucleotides read TGCGCCAGCAGCCAAGAAGCTACTGGGGCCAACGTCCTGACTTTC.

V usage is TRBV5-1 and J usage is TRBJ2-6; D is unresolved. The CDR3 contains 15 residues. V shed 1 base and J shed 0 bases, with 5 bases lying between them. Per germline, CDR1 SGHRS and CDR2 YFSETQ. The CDR3 spells CASSLLSSGANVLTF. CDR3 in DNA: TGCGCCAGCAGCTTGCTAAGCTCTGGGGCCAACGTCCTGACTTTC.

On this clone itself: Other DNA sequences from this sample encode an identical CDR3 as well. This chain joins TRBV7-3 and TRBJ2-1; 7 bases agree with TRBD2. CDR3 length equals 15 residues. Germline V gene sequence: CDR1 SGHTA, CDR2 FQGTGA. Trimming cost V 2 bases and J 1 base; bases outside gene matches: 2. DNA for the CDR3: TGTGCCAGCAGCTTAGCGGGAGTGTCCTACAATGAGCAGTTCTTC. The encoded protein is CASSLAGVSYNEQFF.